Listed here are 10 T cell receptor beta chains from one sample, sequenced in a study of T cell repertoires in cytomegalovirus infection. MiXCR, run by TCRdb on the reads, gives a single entry per CDR3 protein. The sample lists around 450,000 distinct CDR3 sequences; approximately 31% were seen once. Source material: PBMCs. The receptors originated from a human donor in good health (CMV status not recorded). Some clones in this sample may be carry-over from other donors' samples.

With regard to this clonotype: Just one base apart from a much larger clone, this may be a read error. The rearrangement uses TRBV12-3 or TRBV12-4 and TRBJ2-1; D may match TRBD1 or TRBD2 (6 bases each). V was cut by 4 bases and J by 6 bases, with 22 bases left in between. The CDR3 is made up of 17 amino acids. The CDR3 sequence is CASSSTRGGGASNEQFF. The CDR3 region has the DNA TGTGCCAGCAGTTCCACCCGTGGGGGCGGGGCCAGCAATGAGCAGTTCTTC.

The genes are TRBV30 and TRBJ1-5; D gene unclear. V was shortened by 3 bases and J by 0 bases, with 18 bases between the two germline ends. The germline CDR1 and CDR2 sequences are GTSNPN and SVGIG (reference sequence). The CDR3 length is 17 residues. The CDR3 protein is CAWRPPLTGNSNQPQHF. DNA of the CDR3: TGTGCCTGGAGGCCCCCCCTCACGGGAAATAGCAATCAGCCCCAGCATTTT.

The chain employs TRBV2 and TRBJ2-3; weak D call: TRBD1 (6 bases). This CDR3 has 16 residues. Trimming shortened V by 6 bases and J by 5 bases, and 21 bases separated the two germline ends. Per germline, CDR1 SNHLY and CDR2 FYNNEI. Here the CDR3 DNA reads TGTGCCAGCAGCCTGGACTCCAGGGGTCTGGAAGATACGCAGTATTTT. Translated, it gives CASSLDSRGLEDTQYF.

The genes are TRBV6-1 and TRBJ1-2, with D maybe TRBD1 (5 bases). Deletions cut 10 bases from V and 0 bases from J, with 9 bases between. CDR1 MNHNS and CDR2 SASEGT come from the germline V gene. The CDR3 has 12 amino acids. The DNA of the CDR3 is TGTGCCACATTGACAGCTAACTATGGCTACACCTTC. Protein sequence: CATLTANYGYTF.

This rearrangement joins TRBV9 to TRBJ1-2; D is unclear. V was shortened by 0 bases and J by 8 bases, with 14 bases between the two germline ends. Germline values: CDR1 SGDLS, CDR2 YYNGEE. The CDR3 covers 14 residues. The CDR3 here is CASSVEGGVGGYTF. The CDR3 nucleotides read TGTGCCAGCAGCGTAGAGGGAGGCGTGGGCGGCTACACCTTC. The whole variable domain, remainder taken from reference TRBV9 and TRBJ1-2, is DSGVTQTPKHLITATGQRVTLRCSPRSGDLSVYWYQQSLDQGLQFLIQYYNGEERAKGNILERFSAQQFPDLHSELNLSSLELGDSALYFCASSVEGGVGGYTFGSGTRLTVV.

This clonotype was detected only a few times. The chain has TRBV15 and TRBJ1-2; 9 bases line up with TRBD1. CDR1 is LNHNV and CDR2 is YYDKDF in the germline V gene (reference sequence). CDR3 length: 15 residues. Unmatched junction bases numbered 14, after V lost 4 bases and J lost 11 bases. The CDR3 is CATSTRRGQGTWYTF. The CDR3 DNA reads as TGTGCCACCAGCACACGTCGCGGACAGGGGACATGGTACACCTTC.

Points on this clonotype: The CDR3 ends on some other residue instead of the conserved phenylalanine or tryptophan, so this is likely a read error. J is TRBJ1-2 and V is TRBV4-1; D might be TRBD1 (5 bases). The CDR3 extends over 14 amino acids. Germline CDR1 MGHRA, CDR2 YSYEKL. In nucleotides, the CDR3 is TGTGCCAGCAGCCAGATAGACAGTAACTATGGCTACACCTTA. It codes for CASSQIDSNYGYTL.

This clonotype was counted between two and nine times. The rearrangement joins TRBV10-3 to TRBJ1-2; the D gene is possibly TRBD1 (5 bases). The length of the CDR3 is 12 residues. Germline V gives CDR1 ENHRY, CDR2 SYGVKD. V was pared by 6 bases and J by 4 bases, with 9 bases between. The CDR3 protein is CAIRGTSYGYTF. In nucleotides, the CDR3 is TGTGCCATCAGAGGGACTAGCTATGGCTACACCTTC.

This clonotype was counted at least ten times. The gene calls are TRBV2 and TRBJ2-7, with TRBD2 identical over 9 bases. The CDR3 is made up of 16 amino acids. V dropped 7 bases and J dropped 5; count of bases not matched to a gene: 15. Germline assignment: CDR1 SNHLY and CDR2 FYNNEI. The DNA of the CDR3 is TGTGCCAGCACTCCTGGAGCGGGGGGCGATATCCACGAGCAGTACTTC. Translation: CASTPGAGGDIHEQYF.

Only a few counts were recorded for this clonotype. The chain combines TRBV13 with TRBJ2-3, with D possibly being TRBD2 (7 bases). Germline V gene data show CDR1 as PRHDT and CDR2 as FYEKMQ (reference sequence). Trimming took off 5 bases at V and 5 bases at J, with 20 bases between the two ends. This CDR3 is 16 amino acids long. The CDR3 DNA follows: TGTGCCAGCAGCGATAAGGGGGAGGGGGTGGAAGATACGCAGTATTTT. The encoded protein is CASSDKGEGVEDTQYF.